The source of this T cell receptor (beta chain) is a study of blood T cell repertoires in COVID-19. Sequencing used immunoSEQ multiplex PCR; TCRdb keeps in-frame clones, though not all of them. Among roughly 90,000 clones listed, approximately 80% were seen once. This CDR3 has 16 amino acids. Germline V gene sequence: CDR1 MNHEY, CDR2 SVGEGT. Trimming cost V 6 bases and J 3 bases; bases outside gene matches: 7. This clone turned up a few times. The receptor comes from a woman in her 70s with acute or convalescent COVID-19. The chain employs TRBV6-2 or TRBV6-3 and TRBJ1-6, with 8 bases aligning to TRBD1. Sequencing used peripheral blood. In DNA, the CDR3 is TGTGCCAGCAGCCCTATTACAGGGGGCTATAATTCACCCCTCCACTTT. It specifies CASSPITGGYNSPLHF.